The entry that follows covers one TCR beta chain sequence. Its binding antigen is unknown. One base away there is no much larger clone; base qualities are not given. The junction carries 4 bases between V and J, which are trimmed by 5 bases and 4 bases respectively. Inclusive of the bounding cysteine and phenylalanine, the CDR3 is 11 residues long. Left in the record is the CDR3 DNA by itself, 33 bases read in frame from the first base. CDR1 SGHAT and CDR2 FQNNGV were looked up in the germline V gene. Whole blood was collected in K2EDTA tubes by collaborating institutions according to the institutions' own protocols. For TCRbeta analysis, collaborators shipped samples in one of three forms: frozen whole blood, isolated PBMCs, or DNA extracted from either of those sample types. TCRbeta CDR3 regions were amplified from genomic DNA using the immunoSEQ Assay, a bias-controlled multiplex PCR. Per the authors' processing: Nucleated cell counts per sample were estimated from amplification of reference gene primers within the assay. Sequence reads were collapsed and filtered to measure the absolute abundance of every unique TCRbeta CDR3 rearrangement. For each sample, productive Simpson clonality was calculated as the square root of Simpson's diversity index across productive rearrangements. TCRdb took over this immuneACCESS table, retaining in-frame rearrangements with V and J assigned. Such tables are incomplete; in checked studies, under half of the missing clones stem from an unresolved V gene, and the remainder is unexplained. V, J and clone size are those of that table, while D and trimming were read from the DNA. Counted in this sample were 130,000 to 150,000 clones; 80% of them appeared once. Of the sample, around 13% is held by the ten largest clones.

The sample is drawn from a study of blood T cell repertoires in COVID-19 (dated by TCRdb to 2020 to 2022). Looking at the study overall: The collaborator samples originated in the United States, Italy and Spain and spanned the acute and convalescent phases of COVID-19. The prospective study material was composed of cDNA or gDNA derived from T cells, B-cell-depleted T cells, or PBMCs. Deeply sampled blood TCRbeta repertoires from subjects exposed to, actively infected with, or recovered from COVID-19 were included in the dataset. A freely available public database, intended as a resource for researchers studying the immune response to SARS-CoV-2, is where the repertoires were released. Samples came from the ongoing ImmuneRACE study (first 160 participants) plus 1,254 subjects from 6 global collaborators. Sample metadata almost always included a de-identified subject ID, COVID-19 status, age in years and sex. HLA class I and class II types, where available, came from metadata supplied by the sample provider rather than from assay-based typing.

General conclusions and limits of the study: How much clinical and demographic metadata was included differed by source and by participant, and the metadata was provided uncurated.

The sequencing input was peripheral blood. This clonotype was sampled from a man aged 55-75 years with active or convalescent COVID-19. The chain links TRBV11-2 with TRBJ2-3, with no confident D gene call. CDR3 reads: CASSLSDTQYF. The DNA sequence reads TGTGCCAGCAGCCTATCAGATACGCAGTATTTT.